This entry lists 26 T cell receptor beta chains sequenced from one sample in a study of T cells expressing NK-cell markers. For each CDR3 protein, TCRdb gives one entry from its re-call of the 5' RACE reads, without DNA. This specimen shows hundreds of thousands of distinct CDR3 sequences; the ten leading clones hold 7.3%. Sequenced material: blood T cells: a sorted CD56 or NKG2C T cell subset, CD4+ or CD8+ T cells, or bulk PBMC T cells (not recorded which). All receptors derive from a woman aged 18 to 75 in good health.

V usage is TRBV20-1 and J usage is TRBJ1-2; TCRdb lists TRBD1, though no DNA is available to test this call. This CDR3 spans 16 amino acids. Per the germline V gene, CDR1 is DFQATT and CDR2 is SNEGSKA (reference sequence). The CDR3 protein is CSASFSPGTEGDGYTF.

This chain joins TRBV7-3 and TRBJ1-1; without DNA, the TCRdb call of TRBD1 cannot be checked. The germline V gene encodes CDR1 SGHTA and CDR2 FQGTGA. CDR3 length: 13 residues. CDR3 amino acids: CASSPHEGPEAFF.

The CDR3 region is CASSLSTAGELFF. This chain uses TRBV12-3 or TRBV12-4 with TRBJ2-2. The CDR3 covers 13 residues.

The chain combines TRBV4-3 with TRBJ2-2; without DNA, the TCRdb call of TRBD1 cannot be checked. The germline CDR1 and CDR2 sequences are LGHNA and YSLEER. This CDR3 spans 15 amino acids. This CDR3 is CASSQGQGASRELFF.

The chain has TRBV18 and TRBJ2-7; as DNA is missing, the TRBD2 call by TCRdb cannot be tested. Per the germline V gene, CDR1 is KGHSH and CDR2 is LQKENI. This CDR3 has 14 amino acids. The CDR3 is CASSPGGPKYEQYF.

The CDR3 here is CASSPLDSKNTEAFF. The V gene is TRBV18, the J gene TRBJ1-1; the D call from TCRdb, TRBD1, cannot be confirmed without DNA. The CDR3 runs 15 residues. CDR1 KGHSH and CDR2 LQKENI come from the germline V gene. The full variable domain, completed using reference TRBV18 and TRBJ1-1, is NAGVMQNPRHLVRRRGQEARLRCSPMKGHSHVYWYRQLPEEGLKFMVYLQKENIIDESGMPKERFSAEFPKEGPSILRIQQVVRGDSAAYFCASSPLDSKNTEAFFGQGTRLTVV.

Here the CDR3 reads CASSPRWNTEAFF. This chain connects TRBV9 to TRBJ1-1. The CDR3 length is 13 residues. Germline V gene sequence: CDR1 SGDLS, CDR2 YYNGEE.

This rearrangement joins TRBV19 to TRBJ2-2; TCRdb's D gene call, TRBD1, goes unchecked for lack of DNA. CDR1 and CDR2 (germline): LNHDA, SQIVND (reference sequence). The length of the CDR3 is 14 residues. The CDR3 here is CASSITGKTGELFF.

The chain joins TRBV29-1 to TRBJ2-5; TCRdb proposes TRBD2, but this gene call is untestable without DNA. The CDR3 totals 17 residues. Germline lookup yields CDR1 SQVTM and CDR2 ANQGSEA. CDR3 protein: CSVVGPRAGEWSETQYF.

J is TRBJ2-3 and V is TRBV4-3; TCRdb lists TRBD1, though no DNA is available to test this call. The CDR3 spans 14 residues. Looked up from germline, CDR1 is LGHNA and CDR2 is YSLEER. The CDR3 spells CASSQEAQTDTQYF.

V is TRBV12-3 or TRBV12-4 and J is TRBJ2-3; the D call of TRBD2 rests on TCRdb alone, since no DNA is present to check it. CDR3 length: 17 residues. CDR3 loop: CASQPFRTSGNTDTQYF.

V gene TRBV20-1 combines with J gene TRBJ2-7; as DNA is missing, the TRBD2 call by TCRdb cannot be tested. The length of the CDR3 is 15 residues. The germline CDR1 and CDR2 sequences are DFQATT and SNEGSKA (reference sequence). This chain's CDR3 is CSAEERTSGNYEQYF.

V usage is TRBV6-5 and J usage is TRBJ1-2; TCRdb selects TRBD1, and the lack of DNA leaves this call unchecked. Germline CDR1 reads MNHEY; CDR2 reads SVGAGI. The CDR3 has 14 residues. The CDR3 loop is CASSYGGGGYGYTF.

The V and J genes are TRBV12-3 or TRBV12-4 and TRBJ2-7; TCRdb names TRBD2, which stays unverified in the absence of DNA. The CDR3 has 12 residues. CDR3 loop: CASISGLAEQYF.

The chain recombines TRBV28 with TRBJ2-5; TCRdb's D call of TRBD2 is untestable without DNA. From germline, CDR1 is MDHEN and CDR2 SYDVKM. The CDR3 is 16 residues long. CDR3 in amino acids: CASSFSGRARVETQYF. The full variable domain, in which reference TRBV28 and TRBJ2-5 provide the parts outside the CDR3, is DVKVTQSSRYLVKRTGEKVFLECVQDMDHENMFWYRQDPGLGLRLIYFSYDVKMKEKGDIPEGYSVSREKKERFSLILESASTNQTSMYLCASSFSGRARVETQYFGPGTRLLVL.

This chain connects TRBV3-1 to TRBJ2-2. The germline V gene has CDR1 LGHDT and CDR2 YNNKEL (reference sequence). This CDR3 has 13 amino acids. This chain's CDR3 is CASSQVGGGELFF.

The chain links TRBV28 to TRBJ2-2; lacking DNA, the TRBD1 call made by TCRdb goes unchecked. CDR3 length equals 18 residues. Germline values: CDR1 MDHEN, CDR2 SYDVKM. This CDR3 reads CASSLGSGWRQNTGELFF.

J is TRBJ2-2 and V is TRBV5-6. The CDR3 covers 15 residues. The germline gives CDR1 SGHDT, CDR2 YYEEEE. CDR3 sequence reads: CASSFPGLATGELFF.

V and J are TRBV7-2 and TRBJ2-1. The CDR3 is 15 amino acids. Per germline, CDR1 SGHTA and CDR2 FQGNSA. CDR3 loop: CASSGRNRDYNEQFF. Based on the CDR3 plus reference TRBV7-2 and TRBJ2-1, the full variable domain is GAGVSQSPSNKVTEKGKDVELRCDPISGHTALYWYRQSLGQGLEFLIYFQGNSAPDKSGLPSDRFSAERTGGSVSTLTIQRTQQEDSAVYLCASSGRNRDYNEQFFGPGTRLTVL.

V and J are TRBV12-3 or TRBV12-4 and TRBJ1-1; TCRdb picks TRBD1, but there is no DNA to check that call. This CDR3 has 13 residues. The CDR3 here is CASSARQGAEAFF.

The V and J genes are TRBV10-2 and TRBJ2-7; the TCRdb call, TRBD2, lacks DNA for checking. Germline V CDR1 and CDR2: WSHSY, SAAADI. This CDR3 spans 15 amino acids. This CDR3 reads CASSIVAGGPREQYF.

This chain joins TRBV14 and TRBJ2-1; checking the TCRdb D call of TRBD2 is not possible without DNA. The CDR3 is 15 residues long. CDR1 and CDR2 from the germline V gene are SGHDN and FVKESK. This CDR3 reads CASSPRAGNYNEQFF.

CDR3 sequence: CASSETGTGIETQYF. The chain is built from TRBV10-2 and TRBJ2-5; no DNA is available, so the TRBD1 call from TCRdb remains unchecked. CDR1 is WSHSY, CDR2 SAAADI, per germline. The CDR3 has 15 amino acids.

The chain is built from TRBV7-2 and TRBJ2-2; TCRdb gives TRBD1 as the D gene, but with no DNA this cannot be confirmed. Per the germline V gene, CDR1 is SGHTA and CDR2 is FQGNSA. CDR3 length: 14 amino acids. The CDR3 here is CASSSAQGVGELFF.

CDR3 in amino acids: CASSPVTGETQYF. The chain recombines TRBV12-3 or TRBV12-4 with TRBJ2-5; no DNA is available, so the TRBD1 call from TCRdb remains unchecked. The CDR3 contains 13 residues.

The chain combines TRBV4-1 with TRBJ2-3; the D call from TCRdb, TRBD2, cannot be confirmed without DNA. The germline gives CDR1 MGHRA, CDR2 YSYEKL. The CDR3 spans 15 residues. This CDR3 reads CASTPSPPSTDTQYF.